This T cell receptor beta chain was identified in a study of memory B cells and T cells in multiple sclerosis. With respect to this clone: Its target is unknown.

Method: immunoSEQ multiplex PCR; TCRdb's copy keeps in-frame clones and lacks some. The sample lists 40,000 to 50,000 clones, about 80% seen once, with 0.9% to 1.3% in the top ten. Stimulus-free culture yielded autoproliferating CFSE-dim and non-proliferating CFSE-high T cells, each sequenced separately. Cultures began with about 45 million CFSE-labeled PBMCs, unstimulated for 7 to 8 days, with replicate wells pooled. The study, taken as a whole, reports: Clone-set sizes differed between compartments, so shared clonotype counts needed normalization.

CDR1 and CDR2 (germline): SQVTM, ANQGSEA. Trimming removed 7 bases from V and 4 bases from J, with 9 bases in between. The CDR3 runs to 11 residues. The V and J genes are TRBV29-1 and TRBJ2-3; TRBD2 is a possible D gene (6 bases). The sequence was obtained from a human donor with multiple sclerosis. The source material was PBMCs from blood kept in culture. The CDR3 spells CSATSSDTQYF. The CDR3 DNA sequence: TGCAGCGCGACTAGTTCAGATACGCAGTATTTT.